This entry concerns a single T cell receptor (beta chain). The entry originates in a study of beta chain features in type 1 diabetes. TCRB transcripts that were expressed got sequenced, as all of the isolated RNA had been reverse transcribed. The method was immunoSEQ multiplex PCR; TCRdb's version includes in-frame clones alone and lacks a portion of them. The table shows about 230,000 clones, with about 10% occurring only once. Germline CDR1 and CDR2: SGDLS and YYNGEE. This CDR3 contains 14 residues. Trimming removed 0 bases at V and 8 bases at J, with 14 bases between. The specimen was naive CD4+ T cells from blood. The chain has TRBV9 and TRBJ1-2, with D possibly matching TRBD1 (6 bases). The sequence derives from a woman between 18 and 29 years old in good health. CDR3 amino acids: CASSVVGRGSGYTF. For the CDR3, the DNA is TGTGCCAGCAGCGTAGTGGGCAGGGGATCGGGCTACACCTTC.